Detailed here is one T cell receptor (beta chain). Its target is not known. The V gene lost 5 bases and the J gene lost 2 bases, with 16 bases spanning the gap. The CDR3 is made up of 16 amino acids. These data are taken from a study of T cell repertoires in cytomegalovirus infection. Study background: Public TCR beta signatures were indicative of both CMV infection and a matching HLA type.

TCRdb passed the reads through MiXCR, listing each CDR3 protein once. There are about 530,000 distinct CDR3 sequences in the sample; about a quarter occur only once, and over 10% lies in the top ten. Study-level points and caveats: Dominating the ex vivo response were HLA-C-restricted CMV-specific TCR beta clonotypes.

The sequence derives from a human donor in good health (CMV status not recorded). Some clones in this sample may be carry-over from other donors' samples. The rearrangement joins TRBV12-3 or TRBV12-4 to TRBJ1-5, with D possibly matching TRBD1 (5 bases). Sequenced input: PBMCs. The CDR3 coding sequence is TGTGCCAGCAGTCTCGGACACACTGGGCGCAATCAGCCCCAGCATTTT. This sequence encodes CASSLGHTGRNQPQHF.